This TCR beta chain derives from a study of blood T cells in healthy people across ages. Findings and limits, study-wide: Total diversity from one million sequenced T cells was likely underestimated. Both higher diversity and more naive CD4+ cells marked long-lived donors when set against aged donors.

Of note for this clonotype: Its antigen is unidentified.

V shed 0 bases and J shed 2 bases, with 11 bases lying between them. The CDR3 contains 15 residues. From germline, CDR1 is LGHNA and CDR2 YSLEER. For the second PCR, which ran for roughly 6 to 12 cycles, a sample-barcoded 5' primer and a J-beta primer mix were used. From each sample, at least 3 million paired-end reads containing CDR3 were obtained. TCRdb used MiXCR to reprocess the 5' RACE reads, holding one entry per CDR3 protein. The data contain over 1,200,000 distinct CDR3 sequences, around 59% of them singletons. The sequence derives from a man aged 18-30 years in good health. The sample consisted of blood. The rearrangement uses TRBV4-3 and TRBJ2-7, with D unclear. The CDR3 spells CASSQDEQETYEQYF. The CDR3 DNA reads as TGCGCCAGCAGCCAAGATGAGCAGGAAACCTACGAGCAGTACTTC.